This TCR beta chain was retrieved from a study of blood T cell repertoires in COVID-19. About the research overall: The United States, Italy and Spain supplied acute and convalescent COVID-19 samples. Sources were T cells, B-cell-depleted T cells, or PBMCs; the material itself was cDNA or gDNA.

As handled by the study authors: Amplification with reference gene primers provided the estimates of nucleated cell counts. Profiling relied on immunoSEQ multiplex PCR, and the TCRdb table lists in-frame clones only, not all of them. The D gene and trimming were derived from the DNA, and the V and J assignments and clone size from that table. The sample includes under 50,000 clones, roughly 84% of them seen just once. J gave up 7 bases and V 3 bases, and 15 bases lay outside the gene matches. Germline loops: CDR1 GTSNPN, CDR2 SVGIG (reference sequence). The CDR3 covers 15 residues. This TCR derives from a woman between 70 and 85 years old with acute or convalescent COVID-19. Sequencing was done on a sample of peripheral blood. The chain recombines TRBV30 with TRBJ2-7; 7 bases are shared with TRBD1. CDR3 loop: CAWRASGGRTREQYF. As DNA, the CDR3 is TGTGCCTGGAGGGCGTCAGGGGGACGGACGAGGGAGCAGTACTTC.